This entry lists 15 T cell receptor beta chains sequenced from one sample in a study of molecular identifiers for immune sequencing clone quantification. TCRdb re-analysed the PCR reads in MiXCR, keeping a single row per CDR3 protein. This sample has roughly 100,000 distinct CDR3 sequences, with 35% found just once. Sequencing was carried out using naive CD8+ T cells from blood, with Jurkat cell RNA spiked in. This sample's subset: FACS-sorted CD8+CD4-CCR7+CD45RA+ naive T cells. The receptors stem from a human donor in good health. Some libraries in this study had Jurkat cell RNA spiked in.

This clonotype was counted a few times. The rearrangement links TRBV20-1 to TRBJ2-7; D gene unclear. The germline V and J ends were trimmed by 0 bases and 2 bases, with 8 bases remaining between them. Looked up from germline, CDR1 is DFQATT and CDR2 is SNEGSKA (reference sequence). The CDR3 runs 13 residues. CDR3 nucleotide sequence: TGCAGTGCTAGAGATACGACCGCCTACGAGCAGTACTTC. This gives the protein CSARDTTAYEQYF.

This clonotype was observed a few times. The chain carries TRBV7-9 and TRBJ2-1; D possibly corresponds to TRBD2 (5 bases). CDR3 length: 15 amino acids. V was clipped by 4 bases and J by 3 bases, with 13 bases between them. CDR1 is SEHNR, CDR2 FQNEAQ, per germline (reference sequence). The CDR3 loop is CASSSTAESYNEQFF. The CDR3 DNA is TGTGCCAGCAGCTCCACAGCGGAGAGCTACAATGAGCAGTTCTTC.

On this clonotype: An end of the junction does not agree with germline; a read error may underlie this. J is TRBJ2-2 and V is TRBV20-1, with 10 bases fitting TRBD2. The CDR3 extends over 13 amino acids. Germline-derived CDR1 and CDR2 are DFQATT and SNEGSKA (reference sequence). The CDR3: CSAAGGFTGERVF. The CDR3, as DNA: TGCAGTGCAGCGGGAGGGTTCACCGGGGAGCGGGTATTT.

This chain uses TRBV20-1 with TRBJ2-3; D call uncertain. The V gene lost 2 bases and the J gene lost 0 bases, with 15 bases spanning the gap. This CDR3 has 16 residues. Germline CDR1 DFQATT, CDR2 SNEGSKA (reference sequence). This CDR3 reads CSARSRVIQSTDTQYF. CDR3 DNA sequence: TGCAGTGCTAGATCCCGAGTCATCCAGAGCACAGATACGCAGTATTTT.

This clonotype showed up many times. The rearrangement joins TRBV29-1 to TRBJ2-7; 14 nucleotides match TRBD2. CDR1 is SQVTM and CDR2 is ANQGSEA in the germline V gene. V lost 5 bases and J lost 6; bases outside the gene matches: 6. The CDR3 contains 14 residues. Here the CDR3 DNA reads TGCAGCGTTCCCGGGACTAGCGGGAGTAGCGAGCAGTACTTC. Translation: CSVPGTSGSSEQYF.

This clonotype was found a few times. The V call is TRBV9, the J call TRBJ2-1; 8 nucleotides match TRBD2. V lost 0 bases to trimming and J lost 9 bases; unmatched junction nucleotides: 14. Germline CDR1 is SGDLS and CDR2 is YYNGEE. This CDR3 comprises 17 residues. Written as DNA, the CDR3 is TGTGCCAGCAGCGTAGGAGGTAGCGGGATGTCTCGGGGTGAGCAGTTCTTC. Translation: CASSVGGSGMSRGEQFF.

This clonotype was observed a few times. The genes are TRBV29-1 and TRBJ1-4, with D maybe TRBD1 (5 bases). With 1 base removed from V and 8 bases from J, the gap between germline ends came to 14 bases. Germline-derived CDR1 and CDR2 are SQVTM and ANQGSEA. This CDR3 is 14 amino acids long. The CDR3 DNA sequence: TGCAGCGTTGAAGGGGGCCCGATAGGGGAAAAACTGTTTTTT. It encodes CSVEGGPIGEKLFF.

The rearrangement uses TRBV7-9 and TRBJ2-3; D is possibly TRBD1 or TRBD2 (5 bases each). Germline loops: CDR1 SEHNR, CDR2 FQNEAQ (reference sequence). Trimming cost V 7 bases and J 4 bases, with 12 bases left between them. The CDR3 totals 13 residues. As DNA, the CDR3 is TGTGCCAGCACCGCTATGGGGGCAGATACGCAGTATTTT. It encodes CASTAMGADTQYF.

The genes are TRBV28 and TRBJ1-3; TRBD1 is a possible D gene (6 bases). Germline CDR1 MDHEN, CDR2 SYDVKM. The CDR3 extends over 15 amino acids. The ends were cut back, 8 bases at V and 0 bases at J, with 14 bases in the middle. As DNA, the CDR3 is TGTGCCAGCCGGTCTACAGGGTTCTCTGGAAACACCATATATTTT. Protein sequence: CASRSTGFSGNTIYF.

This clonotype occurred many times. CDR3 bases: TGTGCCACCCGGACATGGGAGGAGGAAAAACTGTTTTTT. As protein: CATRTWEEEKLFF. The chain uses TRBV7-9 and TRBJ1-4; D might be TRBD1 (5 bases). CDR1 and CDR2 (germline): SEHNR, FQNEAQ (reference sequence). V was cut by 10 bases and J by 8 bases, with 17 bases left in between. The CDR3 runs 13 residues.

This clonotype has just a few counts. The rearrangement joins TRBV5-6 to TRBJ2-2; D remains ambiguous. V was cut by 1 base and J by 3 bases, with 16 bases left in between. CDR1 SGHDT and CDR2 YYEEEE come from the germline V gene. The CDR3 totals 17 residues. This CDR3 reads CASSLKTLRLYTGELFF. In DNA, the CDR3 is TGTGCCAGCAGCTTGAAAACCCTCCGCCTCTACACCGGGGAGCTGTTTTTT.

As to this clonotype: A read error is possible here, since a much larger clone lies one base away. The chain recombines TRBV5-1 with TRBJ2-7; no definite D call. Trimming removed 2 bases from V and 3 bases from J, with 15 bases in between. The CDR3 loop spans 15 amino acids. CDR1 is SGHRS, CDR2 YFSETQ, per germline. CDR3 coding DNA: TGCGCCAGCAGCTTTTTGGATACCACTTACTACGAGCAGTACTTC. Amino acids: CASSFLDTTYYEQYF.

In regard to this clonotype: A much larger clone differs by one base, so this may be a read error. This chain links TRBV29-1 with TRBJ2-3, with 9 bases matching TRBD2. The CDR3 totals 13 residues. Germline CDR1 SQVTM, CDR2 ANQGSEA. In DNA, the CDR3 is TGCAGCGTATTTAGCGGGAGTTTAGATATGCAGTATTTT. It codes for CSVFSGSLDMQYF.

This clonotype was observed a few times. The chain combines TRBV7-6 with TRBJ2-5; D possibly corresponds to TRBD2 (6 bases). The V end lost 9 bases, the J end lost 2 bases, and 13 bases lay between the germline ends. The CDR3 loop spans 13 amino acids. The germline V gene encodes CDR1 SGHVS and CDR2 FNYEAQ. CDR3: CASRESLQETQYF. The CDR3 region has the DNA TGTGCCAGTCGGGAGTCACTACAAGAGACCCAGTACTTC.

In the case of this clonotype: This may be a read error, as it is one base from a much larger clone. V gene TRBV28 combines with J gene TRBJ2-3; 9 bases map to TRBD2. In germline, CDR1 is MDHEN, CDR2 SYDVKM. CDR3 size: 17 residues. V trimming: 3 bases; J trimming: 2 bases; junction bases outside the gene matches: 9. CDR3 loop: CASSFEGLAGFTDTQYF. For the CDR3, the DNA is TGTGCCAGCAGTTTCGAGGGCCTAGCGGGGTTCACAGATACGCAGTATTTT.